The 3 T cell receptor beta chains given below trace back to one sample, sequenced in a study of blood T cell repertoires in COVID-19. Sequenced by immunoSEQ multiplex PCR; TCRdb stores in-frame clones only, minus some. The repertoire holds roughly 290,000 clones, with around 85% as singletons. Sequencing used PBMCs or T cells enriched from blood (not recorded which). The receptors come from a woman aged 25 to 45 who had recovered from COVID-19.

The CDR3 loop reads CASSLAGRTNTEAFF. The CDR3 bases are TGTGCCAGTTCGCTCGCAGGGCGAACAAACACTGAAGCTTTCTTT. The chain links TRBV27 to TRBJ1-1; tentative D call: TRBD1 (5 bases). Germline CDR1 MNHEY, CDR2 SMNVEV (reference sequence). The CDR3 covers 15 residues. The V gene lost 9 bases and the J gene lost 2 bases, with 19 bases spanning the gap.

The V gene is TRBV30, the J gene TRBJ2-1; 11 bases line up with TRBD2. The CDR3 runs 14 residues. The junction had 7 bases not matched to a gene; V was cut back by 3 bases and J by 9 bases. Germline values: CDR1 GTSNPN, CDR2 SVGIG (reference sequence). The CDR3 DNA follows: TGTGCCTGGAGAAAGGGGCTAGCGGGAGGTGAGCAGTTCTTC. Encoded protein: CAWRKGLAGGEQFF. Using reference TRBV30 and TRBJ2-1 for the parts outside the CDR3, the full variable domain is SQTIHQWPATLVQPVGSPLSLECTVEGTSNPNLYWYRQAAGRGLQLLFYSVGIGQISSEVPQNLSASRPQDRQFILSSKKLLLSDSGFYLCAWRKGLAGGEQFFGPGTRLTVL.

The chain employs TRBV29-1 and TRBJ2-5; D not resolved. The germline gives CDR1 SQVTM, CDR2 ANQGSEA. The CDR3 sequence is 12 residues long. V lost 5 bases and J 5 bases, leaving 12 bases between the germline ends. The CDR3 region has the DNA TGCAGCGTTAATTTGAGCCTCGAGACCCAGTACTTC. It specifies CSVNLSLETQYF.